This T cell receptor beta chain was sequenced during a study of blood T cell repertoires in COVID-19. On the study more broadly: COVID-19 samples collected from the United States, Italy and Spain covered acute and convalescent phases. T cells, B-cell-depleted T cells, or PBMCs provided the cDNA or gDNA that served as material.

In the authors' workflow: Cell counts per sample came from amplifying reference gene primers. Measured with immunoSEQ multiplex PCR; TCRdb has only the in-frame clones, and not every one. V, J and clone size reflect that table, while D and trimming were determined from the DNA. The sample has more than 400,000 clones, 75% to 90% seen once. In germline, CDR1 is MNHNY, CDR2 SVGAGI (reference sequence). The CDR3 has 16 amino acids. With 4 bases clipped from V and 4 bases from J, the junction kept 5 bases outside the gene matches. The sequence was collected from a human donor in a cohort sampled during active COVID-19. Sequences were obtained from peripheral blood. The rearrangement links TRBV6-6 to TRBJ2-2, with 11 bases aligning to TRBD2. The CDR3 nucleotides are TGTGCCAGCAGTTCCGCGACTAGCGGGGCCACCGGGGAGCTGTTTTTT. It codes for CASSSATSGATGELFF.